The present T cell receptor beta chain was sequenced within a study of T cell responses to AZD1222 COVID-19 vaccine. V was trimmed by 5 bases and J by 9 bases, leaving 21 bases between them. Germline-derived CDR1 and CDR2 are SGHKS and YYEKEE (reference sequence). This CDR3 spans 16 amino acids. Generated by immunoSEQ multiplex PCR, the TCRdb table keeps only in-frame clones and is missing some. The data show 170,000 or so clones, 90% seen once. The input for sequencing was peripheral blood, taken on day 0 of AZD1222 vaccination. The rearrangement uses TRBV5-5 and TRBJ1-6; D is unclear. This TCR was recovered from an adult in good health. The CDR3 reads CASSMEATVGSSPLHF. Here the CDR3 DNA reads TGTGCCAGCAGTATGGAGGCTACCGTCGGAAGTTCACCCCTCCACTTT. The complete variable domain, with remaining parts taken from reference TRBV5-5 and TRBJ1-6, reads DAGVTQSPTHLIKTRGQQVTLRCSPISGHKSVSWYQQVLGQGPQFIFQYYEKEERGRGNFPDRFSARQFPNYSSELNVNALLLGDSALYLCASSMEATVGSSPLHFGNGTRLTVT.